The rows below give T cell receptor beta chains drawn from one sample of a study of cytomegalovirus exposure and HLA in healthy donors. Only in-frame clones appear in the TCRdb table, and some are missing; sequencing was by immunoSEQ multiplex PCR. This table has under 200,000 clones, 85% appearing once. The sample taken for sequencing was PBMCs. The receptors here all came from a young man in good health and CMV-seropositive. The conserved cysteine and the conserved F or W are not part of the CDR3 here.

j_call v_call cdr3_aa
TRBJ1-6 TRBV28 AIAKTGGGQRNSPLH
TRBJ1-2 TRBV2 ASSPQGQANYGYT
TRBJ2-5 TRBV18 ASSPLVNSQETQY
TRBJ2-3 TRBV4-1 ASSLLGRLAGGVSTDTQY
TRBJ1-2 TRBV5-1 ASSLEQAPSYGYT
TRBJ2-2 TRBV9 ASSVVASGDTGELF
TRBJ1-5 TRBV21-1 ASSSRNQPQH
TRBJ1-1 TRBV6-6 ASSYRDSGEAF
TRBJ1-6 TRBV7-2 ASSLISTPLH
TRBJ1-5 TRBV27 ASSLGGGHRNQPQH
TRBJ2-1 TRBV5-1 ASTKAGGQSNEQF
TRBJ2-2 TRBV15 ATSTGWNTGELF
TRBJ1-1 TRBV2 ASSYRVATEAF
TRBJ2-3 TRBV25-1 ASSKSQGYDTQY
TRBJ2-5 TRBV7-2 ASSDRQGLGETQY
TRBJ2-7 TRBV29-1 SAGTGNEQY
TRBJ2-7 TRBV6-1 ASQAYEQY
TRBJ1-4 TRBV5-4 ASSSRQDNEKLF
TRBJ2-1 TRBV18 ASSPTGVNSYNEQF
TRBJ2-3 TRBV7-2 ASSPGGLAGGLKDTQY
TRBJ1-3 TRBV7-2 ASSSSGDSGNTIY
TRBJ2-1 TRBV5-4 ASSLGAGGSYNEQF
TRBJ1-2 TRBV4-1 ASSQKGGETGAHHGYT
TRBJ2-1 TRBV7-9 ASSWELGEQF
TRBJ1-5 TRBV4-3 ASSQDEWTGDYSNQPQH
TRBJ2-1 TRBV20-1 SAPRENEQF